Described below is a single T cell receptor (beta chain) sequence and its context. Its antigen is unknown. This sample was included in a study of T cell responses to AZD1222 COVID-19 vaccine. Study-level results: Spike-wide vaccine-associated CD4 TCRs dominated at 160-218 and 743-854. Sampling captured repertoires only after the peak T cell response. Most donors were white British and more were female, and clonal diversity was possibly underestimated. At baseline, just a handful of AZD1222 recipients tested seropositive.

Sequenced by immunoSEQ multiplex PCR; TCRdb stores in-frame clones only, minus some. The sample lists some 140,000 clones; approximately 94% were seen once. The CDR3 runs to 18 residues. CDR1 SGHDT and CDR2 YYEEEE come from the germline V gene. V was shortened by 4 bases and J by 7 bases, with 26 bases between the two germline ends. This TCR was recovered from an adult in good health. The rearrangement uses TRBV5-6 and TRBJ1-4; D may be TRBD1 (5 bases). The material was peripheral blood, obtained on day 0 of AZD1222 vaccination. CDR3 residues: CASSARTPSGYEAEKLFF. DNA of the CDR3: TGTGCCAGCAGCGCACGGACCCCCTCAGGGTATGAAGCTGAAAAACTGTTTTTT.